A single sample gave rise to the 11 T cell receptor beta chains below, sequenced in a study of blood T cells in healthy people across ages. Next came a second PCR, run for about 7 to 12 cycles, which used a sample-barcoded 5' primer along with a J-beta primer mix. TCRdb independently ran MiXCR on the 5' RACE reads; one entry per CDR3 protein. The sample lists around 800,000 distinct CDR3 sequences, roughly 24% occurring once. The same sample was also used in a study of T cells of mothers and their children.

The sequenced sample was blood. Receptors were obtained from a boy younger than 18 in good health.

V gene TRBV20-1 combines with J gene TRBJ2-3; D unclear. The V gene's germline CDR1 is DFQATT and CDR2 SNEGSKA (reference sequence). The germline V and J ends were trimmed by 5 bases and 1 base, with 10 bases remaining between them. The CDR3 is 13 amino acids. The CDR3 DNA sequence: TGCAGTGCTTATCGAGACGGCACAGATACGCAGTATTTT. It specifies CSAYRDGTDTQYF.

This clonotype was seen a few times. V gene TRBV20-1 combines with J gene TRBJ2-5, with D uncertain. V was pared by 7 bases and J by 0 bases, with 6 bases between. Looked up from germline, CDR1 is DFQATT and CDR2 is SNEGSKA (reference sequence). CDR3 size: 11 residues. CDR3 residues: CSGQNQETQYF. The CDR3 DNA reads TGCAGTGGACAAAACCAAGAGACCCAGTACTTC.

This clonotype was recorded a few times. This sequence joins TRBV15 and TRBJ2-3, with D perhaps assigned TRBD1 or TRBD2 (6 bases each). There are 17 residues in the CDR3. The V gene lost 5 bases and the J gene lost 2 bases, with 20 bases spanning the gap. CDR1 and CDR2 from the germline V gene are LNHNV and YYDKDF (reference sequence). In DNA form, the CDR3 reads TGTGCCACCAGCGGACCATTAACGGGGGCCTTCACAGATACGCAGTATTTT. Translating it yields CATSGPLTGAFTDTQYF.

Remarks on this clonotype: Mismatch with germline at one junction end may stem from a read error. The chain has TRBV5-1 and TRBJ1-3; maybe TRBD1 (5 bases). The V gene's germline CDR1 is SGHRS and CDR2 YFSETQ. This CDR3 region has 16 residues. The CDR3 bases are TGCGCCAGCGGCTTCGGAGGGACCTTCTCTGGAAACACCATATATTTT. It translates to CASGFGGTFSGNTIYF.

The rearrangement links TRBV20-1 to TRBJ1-5, with no clear D. V was pared by 3 bases and J by 8 bases, with 26 bases between. Germline CDR1 and CDR2: DFQATT and SNEGSKA (reference sequence). The CDR3 contains 17 residues. The CDR3 nucleotides are TGCAGTGCTAGTAGTTTTGTGGACGGACCTCGTAGGGAGCCCCAGCATTTT. Its translation is CSASSFVDGPRREPQHF.

This chain links TRBV6-4 with TRBJ2-5, with a weak D call TRBD1 (5 bases). Germline CDR1 MRHNA, CDR2 SNTAGT. Trimming took off 11 bases at V and 1 base at J, with 17 bases between the two ends. The CDR3 extends over 14 amino acids. The DNA of the CDR3 is TGTGCCGGCGCTCCAGGGTCGTTCCAAGAGACCCAGTACTTC. It specifies CAGAPGSFQETQYF.

This clonotype was observed a handful of times. V usage is TRBV12-3 or TRBV12-4 and J usage is TRBJ2-5; 11 nucleotides match TRBD2. CDR3 length: 17 amino acids. Losses at the gene ends were 5 bases for V and 2 bases for J; bases not matched to a gene: 10. CDR3 bases: TGTGCCAGCAGTCTCGGACCAAGACTAGCGGGGCAAGAGACCCAGTACTTC. Translating it yields CASSLGPRLAGQETQYF.

This clonotype was observed many times. This rearrangement joins TRBV27 to TRBJ2-7; 8 positions match TRBD1. In germline, CDR1 is MNHEY, CDR2 SMNVEV (reference sequence). V gave up 4 bases and J gave up 6 bases; unmatched junction bases: 5. CDR3 length: 13 amino acids. The CDR3 DNA follows: TGTGCCAGCAGTTCCCGGACAGGGCGCGAGCAGTACTTC. It translates to CASSSRTGREQYF.

This clonotype was observed a few times. The J gene is TRBJ2-7, the V gene TRBV20-1; no definite D call. In germline, CDR1 is DFQATT, CDR2 SNEGSKA (reference sequence). The CDR3 has 11 amino acids. The CDR3 bases are TGCCCCACCCCTAGGACCTACGAGCAGTACTTC. It yields the protein CPTPRTYEQYF.

The chain uses TRBV6-5 and TRBJ2-7, with 7 bases matching TRBD1. The V segment lost 1 base and the J segment 3 bases; nucleotides outside the gene matches: 3. The CDR3 spans 14 residues. Looked up from germline, CDR1 is MNHEY and CDR2 is SVGAGI. The CDR3 protein is CASSYLRQGYEQYF. The DNA for the CDR3 is TGTGCCAGCAGTTACTTGCGACAGGGCTACGAGCAGTACTTC.

This clonotype was picked up a small number of times. J is TRBJ2-1 and V is TRBV20-1; TRBD2 agrees at 10 bases. Per germline, CDR1 DFQATT and CDR2 SNEGSKA (reference sequence). J gave up 0 bases and V 0 bases, and 8 bases lay outside the gene matches. This CDR3 has 18 residues. For the CDR3, the DNA is TGCAGTGCTAGAGATGGTAGCGGGGGGTGGAGCTCCTACAATGAGCAGTTCTTC. Residues: CSARDGSGGWSSYNEQFF.